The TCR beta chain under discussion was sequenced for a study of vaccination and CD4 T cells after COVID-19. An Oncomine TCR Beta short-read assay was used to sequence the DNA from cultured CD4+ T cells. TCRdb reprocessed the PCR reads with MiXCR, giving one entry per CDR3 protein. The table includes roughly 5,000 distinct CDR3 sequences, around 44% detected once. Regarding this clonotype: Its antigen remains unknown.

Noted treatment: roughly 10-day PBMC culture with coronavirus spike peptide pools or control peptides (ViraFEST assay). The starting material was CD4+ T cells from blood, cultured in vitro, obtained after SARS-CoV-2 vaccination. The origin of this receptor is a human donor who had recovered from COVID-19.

The CDR3 protein is CASSLEMGAVQPQHF. DNA for the CDR3: TGTGCCAGCAGCTTAGAAATGGGGGCCGTTCAGCCCCAGCATTTT. The chain employs TRBV7-9 and TRBJ1-5; maybe TRBD1 (6 bases). The V gene's germline CDR1 is SEHNR and CDR2 FQNEAQ (reference sequence). V was pared by 1 base and J by 6 bases, with 13 bases between. This CDR3 region has 15 residues.